Listed below are T cell receptor beta chains from one sample, sequenced in a study of regulatory T cells in long-lasting Graves disease. TCRdb reprocessed the multiplex PCR reads with MiXCR, giving one entry per CDR3 protein. This table has some 250,000 distinct CDR3 sequences, 15% to 20% appearing once. The same sample was also studied in work on T cells in Graves' hyperthyroidism and ophthalmopathy.

The sample in question was peripheral blood mononuclear cells (PBMCs), obtained at new diagnosis, from a patient treated with antithyroid drugs. All receptors come from a woman aged 30 to 39 with Graves disease. The CDR3 runs from the conserved cysteine through the conserved F or W. D genes are given only for firm matches. Size values are once, few and many counts, or a class for expanded clones, and some rows have none.

many	TRBV19	TRBJ2-7	NA	TGTGCCAGTAGTCATCGAAGGGGGTCCTACGAGCAGTACTTC	CASSHRRGSYEQYF
NA	TRBV6-1	TRBJ1-3	NA	TGTGCCAGCAGTGAAGAGGAGTTCCGCTCTGGAAACACCATATATTTT	CASSEEEFRSGNTIYF
many	TRBV5-1	TRBJ2-3	NA	TGCGCCAGCAGCTTATTTCAGGTAACAGATACGCAGTATTTT	CASSLFQVTDTQYF
few	TRBV19	TRBJ1-1	NA	TGTGCCAGTAGTATCAACGGAGTGAACACTGAAGCTTTCTTT	CASSINGVNTEAFF
many	TRBV29-1	TRBJ1-2	NA	TGCAGCACAGAGAGGGTTCCCAACTATGGCTACACCTTC	CSTERVPNYGYTF
many	TRBV20-1	TRBJ2-5	TRBD1	TGCAGTGCTAGAGCCACCAGGGGGACAGGGAGAAGGGAGACCCAGTACTTC	CSARATRGTGRRETQYF
many	TRBV20-1	TRBJ2-7	TRBD1	TGCAGTGCTAGTCGGACAGGGAACGAGCAGTACTTC	CSASRTGNEQYF
many	TRBV5-1	TRBJ1-2	NA	TGTGCCAGCAGCTTGGCGGGGCGTCCCTATGGCTACACCTTC	CASSLAGRPYGYTF
many	TRBV6-2/TRBV6-3	TRBJ1-1	NA	TGTGCCAGCAGTCCCCGGCAGACAGCCCCACGAGAAGCTTTCTTT	CASSPRQTAPREAFF
NA	TRBV5-5	TRBJ1-1	NA	TGCGCCAGCAGCTCTCCGACTGCGCTCACTGAAGCTTTCTTT	CASSSPTALTEAFF
NA	TRBV29-1	TRBJ2-7	NA	TGCAGTGCTAGAGGGGTAGACTACGAGCAGTACTTC	CSARGVDYEQYF
many	TRBV7-3	TRBJ2-5	NA	TGTGCCAGCAGCTTATTTGGTGGATCGGAGACCCAGTACTTC	CASSLFGGSETQYF
NA	TRBV27	TRBJ1-1	NA	TGTGCCAGTCAGACCGGGAACACTGAAGCTTTCTTT	CASQTGNTEAFF
many	TRBV10-3	TRBJ1-5	NA	TGTGCCATCAGTGAGTCTAGGGAAAGGTTGAATCAGCCCCAGCATTTT	CAISESRERLNQPQHF
NA	TRBV6-1	TRBJ2-2	TRBD1	TGTGCCAGCAGTCCCCGCAGGGGGCTTTGGTCCGGGGAGCTGTTTTTT	CASSPRRGLWSGELFF
many	TRBV2	TRBJ2-7	TRBD1	TGTGCCAGCAGTACCCACAGGGGGCGGTACGAGCAGTACTTC	CASSTHRGRYEQYF
few	TRBV5-6	TRBJ2-2	TRBD1	TGTGCCAGCATCTCCGTAACTACGACAGGGGGCAAGAACACCGGGGAGCTGTTTTTT	CASISVTTTGGKNTGELFF
NA	TRBV29-1	TRBJ1-2	TRBD1	TGCAGCGTTCTCCCCCAGGGGGCCTATGGCTACACCTTC	CSVLPQGAYGYTF
many	TRBV7-2	TRBJ2-1	TRBD1	TGTGCCAGCACCAAAGACAGGGGGAATGAGCAGTTCTTC	CASTKDRGNEQFF
many	TRBV12-3/TRBV12-4	TRBJ2-5	TRBD1	TGTGCCAGCAGCGGACAGGGTCAAGAGACCCAGTACTTC	CASSGQGQETQYF
NA	TRBV7-6	TRBJ2-3	NA	TGTGCCAGCAGCTTGGGGATATCCACAGATACGCAGTATTTT	CASSLGISTDTQYF